This is a list of T cell receptor beta chains from one sample in a study of blood T cells in healthy people across ages. TCRdb re-called the 5' RACE reads through MiXCR, storing one row per CDR3 protein. The sample records around 990,000 distinct CDR3 sequences, about two fifths being singletons. Sequenced: blood. The receptors were gathered from a man between 18 and 29 years old in good health. Each CDR3 is given with its conserved first and last residue. D genes are given only for firm matches. Rows give clone size only sometimes, using once, few, many, or a class for an expanded clone.

V	D	size	J	CDR3	DNA
TRBV6-1	.	.	TRBJ1-2	CASSLRASWGYTF	TGTGCCAGCAGCCTTCGGGCGTCTTGGGGCTACACCTTC
TRBV20-1	TRBD1	.	TRBJ2-3	CSATRTGGPDTQYF	TGCAGTGCTACACGGACAGGGGGTCCAGATACGCAGTATTTT
TRBV6-2/TRBV6-3	TRBD2	.	TRBJ2-3	CASSYSSTSGYSTDTQYF	TGTGCCAGCAGTTACTCATCCACTAGCGGGTATAGCACAGATACGCAGTATTTT
TRBV9	TRBD2	many	TRBJ2-1	CASSGGGSSYNEQFF	TGTGCCAGCAGCGGCGGGGGATCTTCCTACAATGAGCAGTTCTTC
TRBV20-1	.	.	TRBJ2-2	CSAWTDTGTGELFF	TGCAGTGCTTGGACGGATACGGGGACCGGGGAGCTGTTTTTT
TRBV6-1	.	.	TRBJ2-3	CASSVTQEGDTQYF	TGTGCCAGCAGTGTAACACAGGAGGGAGATACGCAGTATTTT
TRBV6-5	.	.	TRBJ2-7	CASSYSGTPWEQYF	TGTGCCAGCAGTTACTCCGGGACGCCCTGGGAGCAGTACTTC
TRBV7-2	.	.	TRBJ1-3	CASSVTGLGGTTIYF	TGTGCCAGCAGCGTCACAGGGTTGGGTGGAACCACCATATATTTT
TRBV5-1	.	few	TRBJ2-5	CASSLEIGDTQYF	TGCGCCAGCAGCTTGGAAATCGGGGACACCCAGTACTTC
TRBV10-3	TRBD2	.	TRBJ2-5	CAISPGLLAGNAETQYF	TGTGCCATTTCCCCCGGTTTGCTAGCGGGGAACGCGGAGACCCAGTACTTC
TRBV7-9	TRBD1	.	TRBJ2-3	CASSLPTGTGAPGTDTQYF	TGTGCCAGCAGCTTACCAACCGGGACAGGGGCCCCTGGCACAGATACGCAGTATTTT